The 9 T cell receptor delta chains reported below all come from one sample, sequenced in a study of gamma-delta chains in newborns, infants, children. TCRdb applied CATT to the reads for clone calling. The sample holds some 6,900 delta-chain clones, 2.1% seen once. Material: blood. The receptor source for this set is a child who was a newborn, infant or young child, either healthy, febrile or measles-vaccinated (not recorded which).

Concerning this clone: The TCRdb record carries a much larger clone's protein, which differs from this DNA's translation at residue 16; a read error is the likely cause, and the protein listed here is the DNA translation. This chain uses TRDV3 with TRDJ1, with 8 bases aligning to TRDD3. Germline V gene data show CDR1 as TVYSNPD and CDR2 as GDNSRS (reference sequence). This CDR3 spans 18 amino acids. The CDR3 region is CAFVLLGVPGAYTDKHIF. The CDR3 region has the DNA TGTGCCTTTGTCCTACTGGGGGTCCCCGGAGCGTACACCGATAAACACATCTTT.

In the case of this clone: This DNA's translation and the protein TCRdb lists, from a much larger clone, do not match at residue 10, likely due to a read error; the protein shown is translated from the DNA. The V and J genes are TRDV2 and TRDJ3; the match to TRDD3 covers 10 bases. Per the germline V gene, CDR1 is GEAIGNYY and CDR2 is EKD. This CDR3 contains 16 residues. In DNA, the CDR3 is TGTGCCTGTGACATACTGGGGGATTGGGGCACCCGACAGATGTTTTTC. Translated, it gives CACDILGDWGTRQMFF.

A note on this clone: TCRdb's entry gives the protein of a much larger clone, which mismatches this DNA's translation at residue 10, likely from a read error; the protein reported here is translated from the DNA. The CDR3 spells CACVLLGDTGKLIF. The CDR3 DNA is TGTGCCTGTGTCCTACTGGGGGACACCGGTAAACTCATCTTT. V gene TRDV2 combines with J gene TRDJ1; TRDD3 agrees at 9 bases. The CDR3 length is 14 residues. Germline assignment: CDR1 GEAIGNYY and CDR2 EKD.

For this clone: Since a much larger clone is just one base distant, this may be a read error. This chain joins TRDV1 and TRDJ2; 12 bases match TRDD3. The CDR3 has 24 amino acids. Germline lookup yields CDR1 TSWWSYY and CDR2 QGS. Unmatched junction bases numbered 22, after V lost 2 bases and J lost 0 bases. DNA of the CDR3: TGTGCTCTTGGGGAAGCCCCTCCTACCATTTGGAAACTGGGGGATACCCCTTTGACAGCACAACTCTTCTTT. Translation: CALGEAPPTIWKLGDTPLTAQLFF.

As for this clone: This is likely an artifact of a read error, given a far larger clone one base away. Within the sample, other DNA sequences also encode this same CDR3. The chain carries TRDV2 and TRDJ3; 12 bases are a match to TRDD3. Germline trimming cut 0 bases from V and 4 bases from J; bases unmatched to any gene: 6. The CDR3 sequence is 19 residues long. Germline assignment: CDR1 GEAIGNYY and CDR2 EKD. This chain's CDR3 is CACDTLLGDTSWDTRQMFF. The CDR3 coding sequence is TGTGCCTGTGACACCCTACTGGGGGATACCTCATGGGACACCCGACAGATGTTTTTC.

This clone has a handful of counts. A much larger clone sits a single nucleotide away, making a read error possible. Other DNA sequences in the sample encode the same CDR3. The chain is built from TRDV2 and TRDJ3; 11 positions agree with TRDD3. The V gene's germline CDR1 is GEAIGNYY and CDR2 EKD. The CDR3 length is 20 residues. As DNA, the CDR3 is TGTGCCTGTGACACCTACTGGGGGATAAAAAGCTCCTGGGACACCCGGCAGATGTTTTTC. This gives the protein CACDTYWGIKSSWDTRQMFF.

By share, this clone ranks as medium-sized. This CDR3 is also generated by other DNA sequences in the sample. The CDR3 DNA reads TGTGCCTGTGACACCGTACTGGGGGGAAGCTCCTGGGACACCCGACAGATGTTTTTC. This gives the protein CACDTVLGGSSWDTRQMFF. The rearrangement joins TRDV2 to TRDJ3; 8 bases agree with TRDD3. CDR1 and CDR2 (germline): GEAIGNYY, EKD. The ends lost 0 bases at V and 0 bases at J; junction bases unmatched: 6. The CDR3 length is 19 residues.

Turning to this clone: Since a far larger clone is one base different, this is likely a read error. Other nucleotide sequences from this sample produce the same CDR3. This chain connects TRDV2 to TRDJ2, with 7 bases that match TRDD3. Germline CDR1 GEAIGNYY, CDR2 EKD. CDR3 length: 15 amino acids. The DNA for the CDR3 is TGTGCCTGTGACACCTGGGGGACTTTGACGGCACAACTCTTCTTT. Translated: CACDTWGTLTAQLFF.

This clone was found a few times. The chain recombines TRDV2 with TRDJ3, with TRDD3 matching over 7 bases. This CDR3 has 17 residues. The V gene end was trimmed by 1 base and the J gene end by 3 bases; junction bases not matched to a gene: 5. CDR1 and CDR2 (germline): GEAIGNYY, EKD. The CDR3 sequence is CACDTWDTNWDTRQMFF. CDR3 nucleotide sequence: TGTGCCTGTGACACGTGGGATACTAACTGGGACACCCGACAGATGTTTTTC.